Shown below are 3 T cell receptor beta chains from a single sample sequenced in a study of T cells in Graves' hyperthyroidism and ophthalmopathy. TCR beta CDR3 region amplification was performed from RNA transcripts. The HTBI set primed first-round TCR CDR3 RT-PCR. TCRdb re-analysed the multiplex PCR reads in MiXCR, keeping a single row per CDR3 protein. Among more than 600,000 distinct CDR3 sequences listed, about a sixth were seen once. The sample consisted of blood. The receptors stem from a man aged 18 to 30 with Graves' hyperthyroidism.

The chain uses TRBV27 and TRBJ1-2; possibly TRBD1 for D (5 bases). The length of the CDR3 is 14 residues. CDR1 MNHEY and CDR2 SMNVEV come from the germline V gene (reference sequence). The germline V and J ends were trimmed by 5 bases and 2 bases, with 12 bases remaining between them. Here the CDR3 DNA reads TGTGCCAGCAGTACAACAGGACTGAACTATGGCTACACCTTC. Residues: CASSTTGLNYGYTF.

This clonotype occurred a few times. This chain joins TRBV20-1 and TRBJ2-7, with TRBD1 matching 9 bases. This CDR3 spans 14 amino acids. The V segment lost 5 bases and the J segment 5 bases; nucleotides outside the gene matches: 10. CDR1 is DFQATT and CDR2 is SNEGSKA in the germline V gene (reference sequence). The CDR3 DNA follows: TGCAGTGCTTTACCCGGGACAGGGTCCCACGAGCAGTACTTC. It is translated as CSALPGTGSHEQYF.

This clonotype was observed many times. V and J are TRBV29-1 and TRBJ2-7; 12 nucleotides agree with TRBD1. The CDR3 length is 15 residues. The V segment lost 6 bases and the J segment 2 bases; nucleotides outside the gene matches: 8. Germline loops: CDR1 SQVTM, CDR2 ANQGSEA. The chain's CDR3 is CSVAPGQGAAYEQYF. The CDR3 region has the DNA TGCAGCGTGGCGCCGGGACAGGGGGCCGCCTACGAGCAGTACTTC.